This T cell receptor (beta chain) was observed in a study of a mutant IDH1 vaccine in newly diagnosed glioma (dated by TCRdb to about 2021). As for the study more broadly: Of the roughly 33 treated patients, approximately 60% were male and around 38% were female, and a mean age of approximately 40 years was recorded. Prior to enrollment, standard therapy consisting of radiotherapy alone, temozolomide alone, or radiochemotherapy with temozolomide had been administered to patients, with the combination being received by most patients. Peripheral blood was drawn at six visits: V03 (baseline), V05, V07, V10, V12 and V13. For exploratory analyses, approximately 25 treated patients had longitudinal TCRB deep sequencing done wherever samples were available.

A few counts support this clone. Its antigen remains unidentified. The sample holds no much larger clone one base away, and base qualities are not on file. Receptor libraries were prepared by the immunoSEQ multiplex PCR assay. Rearranged TCR beta chain sequences were amplified with the hsTCRB Kit following the manufacturer's protocol. An Illumina MiSeq was used to sequence the TCRB libraries. On the study's bioinformatics: The kit vendor's proprietary platform handled demultiplexing, trimming and gene mapping. In TCRdb, the immuneACCESS table is reduced to in-frame sequences with V and J assigned. These tables do not hold every clone; where another copy was compared, an unresolved V gene accounts for under half, and the others remain unexplained. For V, J and clone size, that table is used; D and trimming come from the DNA. This sample holds about 88,000 clones; roughly four fifths were observed only once. The ten largest make up less than 5.5% of the sample.

Study-wide findings and limitations: Changes in the top peripheral T cell clonotypes picked up by TCRB sequencing did not appear to be linked to pseudoprogression. The authors stated that sample limitations prevented analyses of patient blood samples from being reproduced. Immune responses induced by the vaccine were seen in roughly 95% of patients across multiple MHC alleles. PBMC samples for TCRB deep sequencing were selected based on availability.

Trimming accounts for 10 bases at V and 3 bases at J, while the number of junction bases matched to no gene is 10. The CDR3 runs 15 residues from the cysteine to the phenylalanine. The sequence is cut down to CDR3 DNA, 45 bases in frame from base 1. The germline V gene (reference sequence) gives CDR1 as LNHDA and CDR2 as SQIVND. This sample's time point label indicates: baseline, week 1 (first vaccination visit). The sample's treatment or condition label, in plain terms: pre-vaccination baseline after standard-of-care therapy. Newly diagnosed WHO grade 3 or 4 IDH1-mutant astrocytomas showing loss of nuclear ATRX were present in the donors. The samples were drawn from NOA16, a multicentre, single-arm, open-label phase I trial in Germany that tested a mutant IDH1 peptide vaccine in humans for the first time. For immunogenicity testing, the blood drawn at visit V03 was used as the baseline sample. Genomic DNA for TCRB sequencing was extracted from EDTA blood using the DNeasy Blood and Tissue Kit.

The receptor was derived from a man aged 40-50 years with glioma. Some clones in this sample may be carry-over from other donors' samples. Rearrangement joined TRBV19 to TRBJ1-4; 8 middle bases align to TRBD1. The specimen was PBMCs, collected from a glioma patient treated with radiotherapy, temozolomide or both. In nucleotide form, the sequence is TGTGCCACCGAGACGACAGGGGCAGCTAATGAAAAACTGTTTTTT. Its protein is CATETTGAANEKLFF. Joined to the reference TRBV19 and TRBJ1-4 proteins, this CDR3 gives the full variable domain: DGGITQSPKYLFRKEGQNVTLSCEQNLNHDAMYWYRQDPGQGLRLIYYSQIVNDFQKGDIAEGYSVSREKKESFPLTVTSAQKNPTAFYLCATETTGAANEKLFFGSGTQLSVL.